The 10 T cell receptor delta chains below come from one sample, sequenced in a study of γδ T cells in repeated Plasmodium falciparum infection. TCRdb called clones from the multiplex PCR reads again using CATT. The profile covers tens of thousands of delta-chain clones, with over 1.5% appearing a single time and over 12% taken by the ten largest. Flow sorting of PBMC yielded separate Vgamma9/Vdelta2+ and Vdelta2-negative gammadelta T cell populations for bulk repertoire analysis. The sequencing sample was made of gamma-delta T cells from blood. These receptors were taken from a pool of human donors (malaria-infected and uninfected, not separated).

The sample holds a few counts of this clone. TCRdb's protein for this DNA is that of a much larger clone and differs from the translation at residue 17, likely a read error; the protein shown is the DNA translation. The rearrangement uses TRDV3 and TRDJ1; the match to TRDD3 covers 13 bases. The length of the CDR3 is 24 residues. Trimming took 2 bases from V and 0 from J; bases not matched to a gene: 30. The V gene's germline CDR1 is TVYSNPD and CDR2 GDNSRS (reference sequence). For the CDR3, the DNA is TGTGCCTTTGGTCTCTTCCTACCGCACTGGGGGATACGGGAGAGGCTGGGGGACACCGATAAACTCATCTTT. It yields the protein CAFGLFLPHWGIRERLGDTDKLIF.

This clone was counted only a few times. This likely stems from a read error, as it lies one base from a far larger clone. This CDR3 is also generated by other DNA sequences in the sample. The chain links TRDV1 to TRDJ1; 10 nucleotides line up with TRDD3. The J gene, not given by TCRdb, was assigned here from a germline match of the nucleotide sequence. CDR1 is TSWWSYY, CDR2 QGS, per germline. The CDR3 consists of 21 residues. In DNA, the CDR3 is TGTGCCCTTGGCGATTCCTACTGGTACTGGGGGATCCATTCGTACACCGATAAACTCATCTTT. It specifies CALGDSYWYWGIHSYTDKLIF.

This clone has only a few counts. A far more abundant clone sits one base away, making this likely a read error. The same CDR3 is also encoded by other DNA sequences in this sample. The chain recombines TRDV3 with TRDJ1, with TRDD3 identical over 13 bases. CDR3 size: 22 residues. Germline CDR1 reads TVYSNPD; CDR2 reads GDNSRS (reference sequence). The CDR3 DNA is TGTGCCTTTAGACCTTCCCGGCGGAAGATACTGGGGGATACGCGTTGGACCGATAAGCTCATCTTT. It encodes CAFRPSRRKILGDTRWTDKLIF.

Many counts were recorded for this clone. The V call is TRDV1, the J call TRDJ1, with 7 bases lining up with TRDD3. Germline V gene sequence: CDR1 TSWWSYY, CDR2 QGS. Trimming cost V 5 bases and J 2 bases; bases outside gene matches: 8. CDR3 length: 15 amino acids. CDR3 sequence: CALGTAAGDTDKLIF. In DNA form, the CDR3 reads TGTGCTCTTGGGACCGCCGCGGGGGATACCGATAAACTCATCTTT.

This clone was detected a few times. TCRdb assigns this DNA the protein of a much larger clone, which departs from its translation at residues 5 and 14; this likely reflects a read error, and the protein shown comes from translating the DNA. The chain has TRDV1 and TRDJ1, with D perhaps TRDD2 (6 bases). V lost 3 bases and J 5 bases, leaving 40 bases between the germline ends. Germline CDR1 TSWWSYY, CDR2 QGS. CDR3 length equals 23 residues. This CDR3 reads CALGDPGFLSNLLVDIKTDKLIF. In nucleotides, the CDR3 is TGTGCTCTTGGGGATCCTGGCTTCCTTTCAAACCTACTGGTGGATATAAAAACGGATAAACTCATCTTT.

In its sample, this clone was seen a few times. This probably arose from a read error, given a far larger clone one base away. This sample includes further DNA sequences coding for the same CDR3. J is TRDJ1 and V is TRDV2, with 10 bases aligning to TRDD3. Here the J gene was assigned by germline matching of the DNA, as TCRdb has none. Unmatched junction bases numbered 6, after V lost 3 bases and J lost 0 bases. Germline V gene lookup returns CDR1 GEAIGNYY and CDR2 EKD. This CDR3 is 16 amino acids long. Here the CDR3 DNA reads TGTGCCTGTGACTCGAGGACTGGGGGATACACCGATAAACTCATCTTT. Translated: CACDSRTGGYTDKLIF.

Concerning this clone: TCRdb records a much larger clone's protein for this DNA, with a difference at residue 17 that likely arises from a read error; the protein given is the translation of the DNA. The genes are TRDV2 and TRDJ1; D is possibly TRDD3 (7 bases). TCRdb offers no J gene call, so here the DNA was matched to germline to obtain one. This CDR3 has 20 residues. The germline V gene has CDR1 GEAIGNYY and CDR2 EKD. CDR3: CACDTFPNWGHTWGTDRLIF. The CDR3 region has the DNA TGTGCCTGTGACACATTTCCTAACTGGGGACATACGTGGGGCACCGATAGACTCATCTTT.

As for this clone: TCRdb shows a much larger clone's protein in place of this DNA's translation, and the two differ at residue 10, likely through a read error; the protein shown is translated from the DNA. J is TRDJ1 and V is TRDV3, with 8 bases that match TRDD3. In germline, CDR1 is TVYSNPD, CDR2 GDNSRS (reference sequence). The CDR3 extends over 21 amino acids. The trim removed 3 bases at V and 4 bases at J, leaving 31 bases unmatched. The CDR3 bases are TGTGCCTTCAGAAAACAACTTCTCTTGTCCGCTGGGGGAGAGGGATTCGATAAACTCATCTTT. The encoded protein is CAFRKQLLLSAGGEGFDKLIF.

This clone was recorded at least ten times. The protein TCRdb gives is from a much larger clone and does not agree with this DNA's translation at residue 5, likely a read error; the protein shown here comes from the DNA. V and J are TRDV1 and TRDJ1; 9 bases agree with TRDD3. No J gene was available from TCRdb, and it was assigned here by a germline match of the DNA. In germline, CDR1 is TSWWSYY, CDR2 QGS. After removal of 4 bases from V and 0 bases from J, the junction contained 12 bases not matched to a gene. The CDR3 totals 18 residues. The CDR3 DNA follows: TGTGCTCTTGGGGGACGGACTGGGGGACGTGAGTACACCGATAAACTCATCTTT. Translating gives CALGGRTGGREYTDKLIF.

Details on this clone: The mismatch at residue 5 between this DNA's translation and the TCRdb protein of a much larger clone likely reflects a read error; the protein shown is translated from the DNA. The J segment was not called; the V segment is TRDV2; no check of the table's D call, TRDD3, against the DNA was made. The CDR3 is made up of 16 amino acids. From germline, CDR1 is GEAIGNYY and CDR2 EKD. The CDR3 nucleotides read TGTGCCTGTGACTCTCTTACTGGGGGACCAGACTTCATGCTCATCTTT. Translation: CACDSLTGGPDFMLIF.